Detailed here is one T cell receptor (beta chain). What it binds is unknown. Assay: immunoSEQ multiplex PCR; the TCRdb copy retains only in-frame clones and omits some. The top ten hold about 50% of the sample, which has around 16,000 clones, approximately 91% seen once. CDR1 is SNHLY, CDR2 FYNNEI, per germline. This CDR3 region has 13 residues. V was clipped by 6 bases and J by 6 bases, with 12 bases between them. These data are taken from a study of lymphopenia after photon versus proton radiotherapy. General observations from the study: Photon-treated patients lost naive T cells and TCR diversity; proton-treated stayed stable. After lymphocyte nadir, photon-treated repertoires showed oligoclonal expansion, especially CD8+ Temra.

The material sequenced was peripheral blood, taken from a patient treated with proton-based radiotherapy. This rearrangement joins TRBV2 to TRBJ1-5, with D hard to call. The sequence was obtained from a woman aged 55-69 years with cholangiocarcinoma. Some clones in this sample may be carry-over from other donors' samples. CDR3 coding DNA: TGTGCCAGCAGCCCCCTTCAAACTCAGCCCCAGCATTTT. Translation: CASSPLQTQPQHF.